This TCR beta chain emerged from a study of CD8 T cells in ankylosing spondylitis. J gave up 1 base and V 0 bases, and 11 bases lay outside the gene matches. Germline loops: CDR1 DFQATT, CDR2 SNEGSKA (reference sequence). This CDR3 contains 17 residues. This clonotype showed up many times. TCRdb redid the calling of the 5' RACE reads with MiXCR, one entry per CDR3 protein. The sample lists over 110,000 distinct CDR3 sequences; roughly 8.8% were seen once. The V and J genes are TRBV20-1 and TRBJ2-5, with 7 bases that match TRBD2. Sequencing was done on a sample of synovial fluid, either unsorted or a sorted T cell fraction (not recorded which). The receptor comes from a male donor with ankylosing spondylitis. The CDR3 sequence: CSARDRGAGAFQETQYF. The CDR3 nucleotides read TGCAGTGCTAGAGATAGGGGTGCGGGAGCGTTCCAAGAGACCCAGTACTTC.